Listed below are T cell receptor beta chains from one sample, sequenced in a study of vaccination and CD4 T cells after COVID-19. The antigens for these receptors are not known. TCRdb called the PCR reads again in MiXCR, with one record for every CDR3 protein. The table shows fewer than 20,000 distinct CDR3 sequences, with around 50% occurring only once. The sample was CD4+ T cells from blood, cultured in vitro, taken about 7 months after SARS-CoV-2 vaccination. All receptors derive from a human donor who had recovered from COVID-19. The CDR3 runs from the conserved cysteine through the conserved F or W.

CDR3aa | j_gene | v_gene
CSAHIQGDTEAFF | TRBJ1-1 | TRBV20-1
CASSLSFTVTYEQYF | TRBJ2-7 | TRBV7-2
CASSIQGGNTEAFF | TRBJ1-1 | TRBV19
CSARTGGDTQYF | TRBJ2-3 | TRBV20-1
CASSLRQGAYGYTF | TRBJ1-2 | TRBV27
CASSTPGGFRETQYF | TRBJ2-5 | TRBV5-1
CAISDAGTMGQPQHF | TRBJ1-5 | TRBV10-3
CASSTGLNYGYTF | TRBJ1-2 | TRBV7-2
CASSSTELSSYEQYF | TRBJ2-7 | TRBV7-8
CATSRAGAYSYNEQFF | TRBJ2-1 | TRBV15
CSARPGGDEQFF | TRBJ2-1 | TRBV20-1
CAVQEPGSYNSPLHF | TRBJ1-6 | TRBV7-2
CASSAAGGHTDTQYF | TRBJ2-3 | TRBV2
CASRLDRWGRDTQYF | TRBJ2-3 | TRBV7-9
CASSIDSTDTQYF | TRBJ2-3 | TRBV6-4
CASSSRQGATEAFF | TRBJ1-1 | TRBV27
CASSLAGGGAPDTQYF | TRBJ2-3 | TRBV7-9
CASSTRTGEYEQYF | TRBJ2-7 | TRBV7-2
CSAPPLDRPYEQYF | TRBJ2-7 | TRBV20-1
CASSFRQGGEQYF | TRBJ2-7 | TRBV7-9
CSASGPRGGSSYEQYF | TRBJ2-7 | TRBV20-1
CASSLVPASPDPREQYF | TRBJ2-7 | TRBV7-6
CASSPGTSRLQETQYF | TRBJ2-5 | TRBV5-4